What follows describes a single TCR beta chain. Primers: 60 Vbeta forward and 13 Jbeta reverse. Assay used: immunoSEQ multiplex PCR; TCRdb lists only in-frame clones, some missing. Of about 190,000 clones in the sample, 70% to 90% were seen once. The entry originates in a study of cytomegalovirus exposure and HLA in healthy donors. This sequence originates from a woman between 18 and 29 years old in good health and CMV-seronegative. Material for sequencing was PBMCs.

This CDR3 is CASSLGSGAGELFF. The CDR3 bases are TGCGCCAGCAGCCTGGGTTCGGGGGCCGGGGAGCTGTTTTTT. The gene calls are TRBV5-1 and TRBJ2-2, with D possibly matching TRBD2 (6 bases). The V end lost 4 bases, the J end lost 6 bases, and 13 bases lay between the germline ends. In germline, CDR1 is SGHRS, CDR2 YFSETQ. There are 14 residues in the CDR3. The full variable domain, in which reference TRBV5-1 and TRBJ2-2 provide the parts outside the CDR3, is KAGVTQTPRYLIKTRGQQVTLSCSPISGHRSVSWYQQTPGQGLQFLFEYFSETQRNKGNFPGRFSGRQFSNSRSEMNVSTLELGDSALYLCASSLGSGAGELFFGEGSRLTVL.